This is a list of T cell receptor beta chains from one sample in a study of early T cells in non-severe SARS-CoV-2 infection. TCRdb called the 5' RACE reads again in MiXCR, with one record for every CDR3 protein. Of approximately 56,000 distinct CDR3 sequences listed, approximately 10% are singletons. The sample comprised whole blood. These receptors originate from an adult who was a healthcare worker with PCR-confirmed SARS-CoV-2 infection or an uninfected control (not recorded which). Both conserved end residues are part of each CDR3. The D gene is left open where the match is weak. Size is omitted from some rows. Given values are once, few, many or a class for expanded clones.

cdr3_aa cdr3_nt j_call clone_size v_call d_call
CASSLTSGGMETQYF TGTGCCAGCAGCTTAACCAGCGGGGGGATGGAGACCCAGTACTTC TRBJ2-5 few TRBV7-3 TRBD2
CSATTQGFQSNQPQHF TGCAGTGCTACCACTCAGGGGTTTCAGAGCAATCAGCCCCAGCATTTT TRBJ1-5 many TRBV20-1 -
CASSYSGGRENIQYF TGTGCCAGCAGTTACTCAGGCGGGAGAGAAAACATTCAGTACTTC TRBJ2-4 few TRBV6-6 TRBD2
CASSLGGTSINNEQFF TGTGCCAGCAGCTTAGGGGGGACAAGCATCAACAATGAGCAGTTCTTC TRBJ2-1 - TRBV7-8 -
CASSWTGGDGYTF TGTGCCAGCAGCTGGACAGGGGGCGATGGCTACACCTTC TRBJ1-2 many TRBV5-6 TRBD1
CASSRETGSSGANVLTF TGCGCCAGCAGCCGAGAGACAGGAAGCTCTGGGGCCAACGTCCTGACTTTC TRBJ2-6 many TRBV4-1 -
CSVWGSDSYEQYF TGCAGCGTTTGGGGGAGCGACTCCTACGAGCAGTACTTC TRBJ2-7 many TRBV29-1 -
CASSLIRLQETQYF TGTGCCAGCAGTTTAATCCGGCTCCAAGAGACCCAGTACTTC TRBJ2-5 - TRBV28 -
CASSFSIEAFF TGTGCCAGCAGCTTCTCGATTGAAGCTTTCTTT TRBJ1-1 many TRBV11-2 -
CASSYSRLAGIREQFF TGTGCCAGCAGTTACTCGAGACTAGCGGGAATCCGTGAGCAGTTCTTC TRBJ2-1 few TRBV6-5 TRBD2
CASAGIDELGKNIQYF TGCGCCAGCGCCGGAATAGATGAGTTGGGCAAAAACATTCAGTACTTC TRBJ2-4 many TRBV10-2 -
CASRTKAKNIQYF TGTGCCTCCCGTACGAAAGCCAAAAACATTCAGTACTTC TRBJ2-4 many TRBV11-2 -
CASSQATAVRATEAFF TGCGCCAGCAGCCAAGCCACCGCCGTCCGAGCCACTGAAGCTTTCTTT TRBJ1-1 many TRBV4-3 -
CSAPSGPSRRDTQYF TGCAGTGCCCCGTCAGGACCTAGCAGGAGAGATACGCAGTATTTT TRBJ2-3 once TRBV20-1 -
CASSLRWLGPRSETQYF TGTGCCAGCAGCTTAAGATGGCTGGGACCGCGATCAGAGACCCAGTACTTC TRBJ2-5 many TRBV11-2 -
CASRDTGTVEDEQYF TGTGCCAGCAGGGACACCGGGACAGTCGAGGACGAGCAGTACTTC TRBJ2-7 many TRBV28 TRBD1
CASSFRGPSYEQYF TGTGCCAGCAGTTTCAGGGGACCCTCCTACGAGCAGTACTTC TRBJ2-7 - TRBV28 -
CASSLIQETQYF TGTGCCAGCAGCTTAATACAAGAGACCCAGTACTTC TRBJ2-5 many TRBV11-2 -
CASSLRAPGLAREQFF TGTGCCAGCAGCTTAAGGGCCCCGGGACTAGCTCGTGAGCAGTTCTTC TRBJ2-1 few TRBV7-9 TRBD2
CASSPRLVGGADTQYF TGTGCCAGCTCACCACGACTAGTAGGAGGCGCAGATACGCAGTATTTT TRBJ2-3 many TRBV18 -
CASSPSGGAWDTQYF TGTGCCAGCAGTCCCTCGGGCGGAGCCTGGGATACGCAGTATTTT TRBJ2-3 few TRBV12-3/TRBV12-4 -
CASSPNRGGEQFF TGTGCCAGCTCACCAAACAGGGGCGGGGAGCAGTTCTTC TRBJ2-1 few TRBV18 TRBD1
CASSLTGDFQPQHF TGTGCCAGCAGCCTTACAGGGGACTTTCAGCCCCAGCATTTT TRBJ1-5 - TRBV7-2 TRBD1
CASSLAPTGNGNEQFF TGCGCCAGCAGCTTGGCCCCGACAGGGAACGGCAATGAGCAGTTCTTC TRBJ2-1 many TRBV5-1 TRBD1
CASSSDRGEYF TGTGCCAGCAGCTCGGACAGGGGGGAGTACTTC TRBJ2-4 - TRBV5-4 TRBD1
CASSLSINEQYF TGTGCCAGCAGCCTGTCGATCAACGAGCAGTACTTC TRBJ2-7 many TRBV28 -
CSARSTGELFF TGCAGTGCTAGAAGCACCGGGGAGCTGTTTTTT TRBJ2-2 many TRBV20-1 -